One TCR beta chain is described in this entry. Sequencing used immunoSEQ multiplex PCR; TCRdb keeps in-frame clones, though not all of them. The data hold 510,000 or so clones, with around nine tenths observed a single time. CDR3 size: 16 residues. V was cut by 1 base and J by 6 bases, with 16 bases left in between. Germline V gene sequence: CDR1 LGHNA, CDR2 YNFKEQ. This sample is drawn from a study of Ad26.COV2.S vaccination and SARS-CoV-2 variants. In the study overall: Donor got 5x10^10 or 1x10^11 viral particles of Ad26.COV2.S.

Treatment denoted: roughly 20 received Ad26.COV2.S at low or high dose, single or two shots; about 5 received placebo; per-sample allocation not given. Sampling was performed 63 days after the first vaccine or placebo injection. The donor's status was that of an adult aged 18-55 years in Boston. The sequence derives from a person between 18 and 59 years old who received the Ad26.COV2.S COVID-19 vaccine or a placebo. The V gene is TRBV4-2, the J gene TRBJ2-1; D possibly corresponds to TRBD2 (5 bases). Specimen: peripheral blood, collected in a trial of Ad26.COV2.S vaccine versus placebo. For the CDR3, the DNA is TGTGCCAGCAGCCAAGCCCTTGGGCTAGCCGGCAATGAGCAGTTCTTC. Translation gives CASSQALGLAGNEQFF.